These T cell receptor beta chains were read from a single sample in a study of blood T cells in healthy people across ages. One entry per CDR3 protein results from TCRdb running MiXCR on the 5' RACE reads. The profile shows about 900,000 distinct CDR3 sequences, around 46% of them singletons. What was sequenced was blood. Receptors originate from a man aged 25-40 years in good health. The CDR3 runs from the conserved cysteine through the conserved F or W. A D gene is named only where the DNA matches it firmly. Some rows have no size entry. The others give once, few or many, or a class for an expanded clone.

DNA,CDR3,J,D,V,size
TGTGCCAGCCCAGCCCTCAATTTACAGGGTAACAATGAGCAGTTCTTC,CASPALNLQGNNEQFF,TRBJ2-1,NA,TRBV27,medium-sized
TGTGCCAGCGGTTCACCCACCCGTACCGGGGGGGCCAGTACGCAGTATTTT,CASGSPTRTGGASTQYF,TRBJ2-3,TRBD2,TRBV7-2,NA
TGTGCCAGCAGCGATAAGGTGAATGAGCAGTTCTTC,CASSDKVNEQFF,TRBJ2-1,NA,TRBV12-3/TRBV12-4,few
TGCGCCAGCAGCCAAGGGGGGATAGATACGCAGTATTTT,CASSQGGIDTQYF,TRBJ2-3,NA,TRBV4-1,NA
TGCGCCAGCAGCCAATCTCCGACAGGGACTAGCACAGATACGCAGTATTTT,CASSQSPTGTSTDTQYF,TRBJ2-3,NA,TRBV4-3,NA
TGTGCCATCAGGGATAGCGGGGGGGCCAATGAGCAGTTCTTC,CAIRDSGGANEQFF,TRBJ2-1,TRBD2,TRBV10-3,NA
TGTGCCAGCTCATCGGACAGGCCGGCCTACGAGCAGTACTTC,CASSSDRPAYEQYF,TRBJ2-7,TRBD1,TRBV18,few
TGCGCCAGCAGCCCCCCAGGACAGGTGGACACTGAAGCTTTCTTT,CASSPPGQVDTEAFF,TRBJ1-1,TRBD1,TRBV4-1,NA
TGTGCCAGCAGCTTAGACGGTAAAGAGACCCAGTACTTC,CASSLDGKETQYF,TRBJ2-5,NA,TRBV7-2,once
TGTGCCACCAGCAGAGGTCCTGGGGGGAATCAGCCCCAGCATTTT,CATSRGPGGNQPQHF,TRBJ1-5,NA,TRBV15,NA
TGTGCCAGCAGCCCTGGGGGGATTAAAGAGACCCAGTACTTC,CASSPGGIKETQYF,TRBJ2-5,NA,TRBV7-2,NA
TGTGCCAGCTCACCACCAGGAGGGGACTCAACCTACGAGCAGTACTTC,CASSPPGGDSTYEQYF,TRBJ2-7,NA,TRBV18,NA
TGCAGTGCTAGAGAACTACAAGAGACCCAGTACTTC,CSARELQETQYF,TRBJ2-5,NA,TRBV20-1,NA
TGTGCCAGCAGCTGGGGAACAGGGCATCAGCCCCAGCATTTT,CASSWGTGHQPQHF,TRBJ1-5,NA,TRBV7-2,NA
TGTGCCTGGAGTGCGGCGCTGACGAGTATGAACACTGAAGCTTTCTTT,CAWSAALTSMNTEAFF,TRBJ1-1,NA,TRBV30,NA